This T cell receptor beta chain came from a study of control samples from healthy donors and cancer patients. Data came from immunoSEQ multiplex PCR; TCRdb stores just in-frame clones and leaves some out. The sample carries approximately 70,000 clones, roughly 87% recorded once. The CDR3 has 12 amino acids. V lost 7 bases and J 3 bases, leaving 10 bases between the germline ends. Sequencing used PBMCs. This TCR derives from a man aged 60 to 69 with colorectal cancer. The V call is TRBV12-3 or TRBV12-4, the J call TRBJ2-7; D is unresolved. The CDR3 bases are TGTGCCAGCACCTACCGGCGCTACGAGCAGTACTTC. The encoded protein is CASTYRRYEQYF.